The TCR beta chain described here comes from a study of molecular identifiers for immune sequencing clone quantification. With 5 bases clipped from V and 7 bases from J, the junction kept 5 bases outside the gene matches. The CDR3 is 13 amino acids. Germline V gene data show CDR1 as SEHNR and CDR2 as FQNEAQ (reference sequence). Using its own MiXCR run on the PCR reads, TCRdb lists one record per CDR3 protein. The sample carries 460,000 or so distinct CDR3 sequences, roughly 26% recorded once. J is TRBJ2-1 and V is TRBV7-9; 7 bases line up with TRBD1. The clonotype was recovered from a human donor in good health. Some libraries in this study had Jurkat cell RNA spiked in. Sequenced: naive CD8+ T cells from blood, with Jurkat cell RNA spiked in. Subset meaning: FACS-sorted CD8+CD4-CCR7+CD45RA+ naive T cells. The CDR3 protein is CASSLDRRNEQFF. CDR3 sequence (DNA): TGTGCCAGCAGCCTGGACAGGAGGAATGAGCAGTTCTTC.